This entry lists 16 T cell receptor beta chains sequenced from one sample in a study of blood T cell repertoires in COVID-19. Here immunoSEQ multiplex PCR was the method, and the copy in TCRdb shows in-frame clones only, minus some. The top ten hold around 16% of the sample, which has 130,000 or so clones, around 85% seen once. Sample: peripheral blood. These receptors were obtained from a woman aged 50 to 60 who had recovered from COVID-19.

This rearrangement joins TRBV29-1 to TRBJ1-2, with 9 nucleotides matching TRBD1. The J segment lost 8 bases and the V segment lost 1 base, leaving 5 bases of the junction unmatched. This CDR3 has 13 amino acids. Germline loops: CDR1 SQVTM, CDR2 ANQGSEA. Here the CDR3 reads CSVEVTGQGGYTF. CDR3 DNA sequence: TGCAGCGTTGAAGTGACGGGACAGGGAGGCTACACCTTC.

This chain's CDR3 is CASSNRPGQGIYEQYF. CDR3 bases: TGTGCCAGCAGCAATAGACCGGGACAGGGTATCTACGAGCAGTACTTC. This chain joins TRBV7-6 and TRBJ2-7, with 9 bases lining up with TRBD1. The germline gives CDR1 SGHVS, CDR2 FNYEAQ. The V and J ends lost 5 bases and 3 bases, in that order; junction bases with no gene match: 11. This CDR3 is 16 amino acids long.

The chain recombines TRBV7-9 with TRBJ1-2; D might be TRBD1 (6 bases). Trimming stripped 3 bases from V and 0 bases from J, with 17 bases between. Germline V lookup: CDR1 SEHNR, CDR2 FQNEAQ (reference sequence). The CDR3 consists of 17 residues. DNA of the CDR3: TGTGCCAGCAGCTTCCGGGGGGGCGCCGAATCTAACTATGGCTACACCTTC. Its translation is CASSFRGGAESNYGYTF.

As for this clone: The germline gene is not matched at one end of the junction; a read error may be the cause. The chain employs TRBV6-2 or TRBV6-3 and TRBJ2-7; D may be TRBD1 (6 bases). The germline V gene has CDR1 MNHEY and CDR2 SVGEGT. This CDR3 comprises 11 residues. CDR3 region: CASSYSTGWHF. CDR3 DNA: TGTGCCAGCAGTTACTCCACAGGGTGGCACTTC.

This clone was seen once. This chain links TRBV14 with TRBJ2-7, with D tentatively TRBD1 (5 bases). V was cut by 4 bases and J by 9 bases, with 13 bases left in between. CDR1 and CDR2 (germline): SGHDN, FVKESK. The CDR3 totals 12 residues. The CDR3 coding sequence is TGTGCCAGCAGCCTAAAGGAAGGGGTGCAGTACTTC. Protein: CASSLKEGVQYF.

This chain joins TRBV7-9 and TRBJ1-1, with D uncertain. Germline CDR1 SEHNR, CDR2 FQNEAQ (reference sequence). The CDR3 runs to 12 residues. Trimming took off 5 bases at V and 2 bases at J, with 6 bases between the two ends. CDR3 amino acids: CASSPLNTEAFF. For the CDR3, the DNA is TGTGCCAGCAGCCCGCTAAACACTGAAGCTTTCTTT.

The chain is built from TRBV29-1 and TRBJ1-1; D is undetermined. Trimming removed 6 bases from V and 1 base from J, with 15 bases in between. The CDR3 is 14 residues long. Germline V CDR1 and CDR2: SQVTM, ANQGSEA. As DNA, the CDR3 is TGCAGCGTCCACCCGGGAGGCTCGAACACTGAAGCTTTCTTT. Its translation is CSVHPGGSNTEAFF.

CDR3 residues: CASSSLSGGAVKTQYF. CDR3 nucleotides: TGTGCCAGCAGCTCGCTCAGCGGGGGGGCGGTAAAGACCCAGTACTTC. The rearrangement joins TRBV7-8 to TRBJ2-5; 10 bases match TRBD2. V was pared by 4 bases and J by 6 bases, with 11 bases of the junction left unmatched. The CDR3 is 16 residues long. In germline, CDR1 is SGHVS, CDR2 FQNEAQ. Full variable domain (outside the CDR3, taken from reference TRBV7-8 and TRBJ2-5): GAGVSQSPRYKVAKRGQDVALRCDPISGHVSLFWYQQALGQGPEFLTYFQNEAQLDKSGLPSDRFFAERPEGSVSTLKIQRTQQEDSAVYLCASSSLSGGAVKTQYFGPGTRLLVL.

This rearrangement joins TRBV12-5 to TRBJ2-7, with 12 bases fitting TRBD2. Germline V gene data show CDR1 as LGHNT and CDR2 as FRNRAP. The CDR3 consists of 19 residues. With V trimmed by 0 bases and J by 0 bases, 9 bases remained unmatched. The CDR3 DNA sequence: TGTGCTAGTGGTTTGGTACTAGCGGGGGGCCCTGGGCACTCCTACGAGCAGTACTTC. This encodes CASGLVLAGGPGHSYEQYF.

The chain is built from TRBV2 and TRBJ2-5, with 7 bases aligning to TRBD1. This CDR3 spans 13 amino acids. Germline V CDR1 and CDR2: SNHLY, FYNNEI. Trimming at V came to 5 bases and at J to 4 bases, leaving 4 bases not matched to a gene. The CDR3: CASSPTGRETQYF. The DNA of the CDR3 is TGTGCCAGCAGTCCGACAGGGAGAGAGACCCAGTACTTC.

This clone was observed once. V and J are TRBV5-8 and TRBJ1-1; 10 bases agree with TRBD1. J was trimmed by 2 bases and V by 4 bases; bases with no gene match: 5. Germline CDR1 and CDR2: SGHTS and YDEGEE. The CDR3 has 15 amino acids. The DNA of the CDR3 is TGTGCCAGCAGCGGCGGGACAGGGGTAAACACTGAAGCTTTCTTT. This gives the protein CASSGGTGVNTEAFF.

This chain joins TRBV18 and TRBJ1-2; 10 positions match TRBD1. Germline V gene data show CDR1 as KGHSH and CDR2 as LQKENI. V lost 3 bases and J lost 8; bases outside the gene matches: 6. This CDR3 comprises 14 residues. The DNA of the CDR3 is TGTGCCAGCTCACCGGGGACAGGGGCAGTGGGCTACACCTTC. It specifies CASSPGTGAVGYTF.

This clone was found a few times. The chain joins TRBV19 to TRBJ2-3; TRBD2 matches 7 bases. There are 16 residues in the CDR3. Germline trimming cut 5 bases from V and 4 bases from J; bases unmatched to any gene: 12. Per the germline V gene, CDR1 is LNHDA and CDR2 is SQIVND (reference sequence). The CDR3 DNA is TGTGCCAGTAGTGCCAGGTGGAGCGGGGTGTCAGATACGCAGTATTTT. Its protein is CASSARWSGVSDTQYF. The whole variable domain, filled in from reference TRBV19 and TRBJ2-3, reads DGGITQSPKYLFRKEGQNVTLSCEQNLNHDAMYWYRQDPGQGLRLIYYSQIVNDFQKGDIAEGYSVSREKKESFPLTVTSAQKNPTAFYLCASSARWSGVSDTQYFGPGTRLTVL.

The chain employs TRBV6-5 and TRBJ1-3, with D perhaps TRBD1 (6 bases). The CDR3 length is 15 residues. Trimming took 8 bases from V and 1 from J, leaving 15 bases between them. CDR1 MNHEY and CDR2 SVGAGI come from the germline V gene. CDR3 DNA sequence: TGTGCCAGCCACAGGGCCCTGGGGTCTGGAAACACCATATATTTT. The encoded protein is CASHRALGSGNTIYF.

The chain has TRBV5-4 and TRBJ2-2, with TRBD2 matching over 10 bases. V was pared by 0 bases and J by 5 bases, with 10 bases of the junction left unmatched. Germline V gene sequence: CDR1 SGHNT, CDR2 YYREEE (reference sequence). The CDR3 extends over 18 amino acids. CDR3 coding DNA: TGTGCCAGCAGCTTGGGACTAGCGGGTGGGACGAGAACCGGGGAGCTGTTTTTT. Its translation: CASSLGLAGGTRTGELFF.

The CDR3 coding sequence is TGTGCCAGCAGTGAAAGGCCGGGACTGGAGCTGTTTTTT. Amino acids: CASSERPGLELFF. The chain couples TRBV6-4 to TRBJ2-2, with D perhaps TRBD2 (6 bases). Trimming pared 3 bases from V and 10 bases from J, leaving 12 bases between. The germline V gene has CDR1 MRHNA and CDR2 SNTAGT. The CDR3 totals 13 residues.